This T cell receptor (beta chain) emerged from a study of blood T cell repertoires in COVID-19. Study at large: Spain, Italy and the United States supplied samples that represented acute and convalescent COVID-19. In each case, the material was cDNA or gDNA derived from T cells, B-cell-depleted T cells, or PBMCs.

How the authors handled the data: Amplification of reference gene primers was used by the study to estimate nucleated cell counts. TCRdb keeps only in-frame clones here, not all; method: immunoSEQ multiplex PCR. Clonal size and the V and J genes are those of that table, whereas D and trimming came from the DNA. Here the sample spans about 200,000 clones, roughly nine tenths being singletons. The CDR3 has 14 residues. Germline lookup yields CDR1 SGHVS and CDR2 FNYEAQ. Losses at the gene ends were 5 bases for V and 5 bases for J; bases not matched to a gene: 6. V gene TRBV7-6 combines with J gene TRBJ2-7; TRBD1 matches at 10 bases. Sequencing used peripheral blood. The sequence was obtained from a man aged 35 to 55 with acute or convalescent COVID-19. CDR3 nucleotide sequence: TGTGCCAGCAGCCCGGGACAGGGGTTACACGAGCAGTACTTC. Translation: CASSPGQGLHEQYF.